This TCR beta chain originates from a study of cytomegalovirus exposure and HLA in healthy donors. V was pared by 5 bases and J by 1 base, with 11 bases of the junction left unmatched. CDR1 is SGHRS, CDR2 YFSETQ, per germline. CDR3 length: 18 amino acids. 13 Jbeta primers and 60 Vbeta primers were used for the PCR. Sequencing used immunoSEQ multiplex PCR; TCRdb keeps in-frame clones, though not all of them. The table has 150,000 to 200,000 clones, more than 65% seen once; the top ten hold around 0.52%. Sequenced: PBMCs. The rearrangement uses TRBV5-1 and TRBJ2-5; 13 nucleotides agree with TRBD2. This clonotype was obtained from a woman between 45 and 65 years old in good health and CMV-seronegative. In nucleotides, the CDR3 is TGCGCCAGCAGGCCTCCGACCGGGACTAGCGGGATCCAAGAGACCCAGTACTTC. Residues: CASRPPTGTSGIQETQYF.